Listed here are 25 T cell receptor beta chains from one sample, sequenced in a study of blood T cell repertoires in COVID-19. Generated by immunoSEQ multiplex PCR, the TCRdb table keeps only in-frame clones and is missing some. Here the sample spans roughly 160,000 clones, more than 70% being singletons. The sequenced sample was peripheral blood. The receptor set was obtained from a man aged 18 to 29 with active or convalescent COVID-19.

The chain couples TRBV29-1 to TRBJ2-1, with D maybe TRBD1 (6 bases). Trimming pared 6 bases from V and 7 bases from J, leaving 25 bases between. The CDR3 has 16 residues. CDR1 is SQVTM and CDR2 is ANQGSEA in the germline V gene. CDR3 nucleotide sequence: TGCAGCGTCTCACACCCAAGGGGGAATTATAAAAATGAGCAGTTCTTC. It specifies CSVSHPRGNYKNEQFF.

This clone showed up just once. The V and J genes are TRBV7-2 and TRBJ2-3; 15 bases fit TRBD2. Germline CDR1 is SGHTA and CDR2 is FQGNSA. The J segment lost 3 bases and the V segment lost 3 bases, leaving 1 base of the junction unmatched. The CDR3 loop spans 16 amino acids. CDR3 sequence: CASSFGLAGGTDTQYF. In DNA form, the CDR3 reads TGTGCCAGCAGCTTTGGACTAGCGGGGGGGACAGATACGCAGTATTTT.

There are a few counts of this clone. This sequence joins TRBV12-3 or TRBV12-4 and TRBJ1-1; possibly TRBD1 for D (6 bases). There are 13 residues in the CDR3. V was trimmed by 4 bases and J by 5 bases, leaving 11 bases between them. The CDR3 protein is CASSWGPRTEAFF. The CDR3 coding sequence is TGTGCCAGCAGTTGGGGGCCAAGGACTGAAGCTTTCTTT.

J is TRBJ1-1 and V is TRBV5-1; D is undetermined. CDR1 and CDR2 (germline): SGHRS, YFSETQ. The ends were cut back, 3 bases at V and 0 bases at J, with 6 bases in the middle. The CDR3 contains 13 residues. The DNA of the CDR3 is TGCGCCAGCAGCTCTGGCATGAACACTGAAGCTTTCTTT. Protein sequence: CASSSGMNTEAFF.

The V gene is TRBV19, the J gene TRBJ2-3; 8 bases match TRBD2. J gave up 2 bases and V 4 bases, and 5 bases lay outside the gene matches. Germline CDR1 is LNHDA and CDR2 is SQIVND (reference sequence). The CDR3 contains 15 residues. CDR3 bases: TGTGCCAGTAGTACAACTAGCGGCCCCACAGATACGCAGTATTTT. Translated: CASSTTSGPTDTQYF.

V gene TRBV18 combines with J gene TRBJ2-7, with 7 positions matching TRBD1. Germline V lookup: CDR1 KGHSH, CDR2 LQKENI. This CDR3 region has 15 residues. Germline trimming cut 2 bases from V and 0 bases from J; bases unmatched to any gene: 4. The CDR3 nucleotides are TGTGCCAGCTCACCAGACAGGGTGAGCTCCTACGAGCAGTACTTC. It codes for CASSPDRVSSYEQYF.

This chain joins TRBV6-2 or TRBV6-3 and TRBJ1-6, with D possibly matching TRBD1 (6 bases). Germline CDR1 and CDR2: MNHEY and SVGEGT. The CDR3 is made up of 15 amino acids. V lost 2 bases and J lost 9, with 14 bases in between. The CDR3 bases are TGTGCCAGCAGTTACCTAGGGGGTGAAGGTTCACCCCTCCACTTT. It codes for CASSYLGGEGSPLHF.

The V and J genes are TRBV28 and TRBJ1-2; 8 nucleotides match TRBD1. The germline V gene has CDR1 MDHEN and CDR2 SYDVKM. This CDR3 is built from 15 residues. V dropped 6 bases and J dropped 3; count of bases not matched to a gene: 9. The CDR3 nucleotides read TGTGCCAGCAGCCCATCGCAGGGGGCGGACTATGGCTACACCTTC. Its translation is CASSPSQGADYGYTF.

With respect to this clone: This CDR3 is also generated by other DNA sequences in the sample. This sequence joins TRBV4-1 and TRBJ1-1; 7 positions match TRBD1. V shed 2 bases and J 1 base; nucleotides not matched to a gene: 1. This CDR3 is 14 amino acids long. Germline V gives CDR1 MGHRA, CDR2 YSYEKL. The CDR3 sequence is CASSQRQGNTEAFF. The CDR3 bases are TGCGCCAGCAGCCAACGACAGGGGAACACTGAAGCTTTCTTT.

The chain uses TRBV6-5 and TRBJ1-5; 7 bases line up with TRBD1. Germline CDR1 reads MNHEY; CDR2 reads SVGAGI. V trimming: 4 bases; J trimming: 5 bases; junction bases outside the gene matches: 5. This CDR3 comprises 14 residues. The CDR3 here is CASSLHRGDQPQHF. The CDR3 DNA reads TGTGCCAGCAGTTTACACAGGGGCGATCAGCCCCAGCATTTT.

The chain uses TRBV5-4 and TRBJ1-6, with 12 positions matching TRBD1. The germline V gene encodes CDR1 SGHNT and CDR2 YYREEE (reference sequence). After removal of 2 bases from V and 6 bases from J, the junction contained 6 bases not matched to a gene. CDR3 length equals 17 residues. The CDR3 loop is CASSLLGTGGGNSPLHF. The CDR3 region has the DNA TGTGCCAGCAGCTTACTCGGGACAGGGGGCGGTAATTCACCCCTCCACTTT.

The V call is TRBV18, the J call TRBJ1-1; TRBD1 agrees at 8 bases. Trimming cost V 8 bases and J 0 bases; bases outside gene matches: 11. The length of the CDR3 is 16 residues. From germline, CDR1 is KGHSH and CDR2 LQKENI. CDR3 region: CASPKTQGQVNTEAFF. As DNA, the CDR3 is TGTGCCAGCCCCAAAACCCAGGGACAGGTGAACACTGAAGCTTTCTTT.

V gene TRBV27 combines with J gene TRBJ2-2, with D tentatively TRBD2 (6 bases). This CDR3 has 15 residues. V was cut by 3 bases and J by 6 bases, with 14 bases left in between. Germline V gene lookup returns CDR1 MNHEY and CDR2 SMNVEV (reference sequence). CDR3 DNA: TGTGCCAGCAGTTTTCAGACGGGAGCACCCGGGGAGCTGTTTTTT. Protein: CASSFQTGAPGELFF.

V gene TRBV18 combines with J gene TRBJ1-6; 9 positions match TRBD1. This CDR3 spans 14 amino acids. V gave up 4 bases and J gave up 10 bases; unmatched junction bases: 5. Germline lookup yields CDR1 KGHSH and CDR2 LQKENI. The CDR3 spells CASSQGQGGSPLHF. The CDR3 nucleotides are TGTGCCAGCTCACAGGGACAGGGAGGATCACCCCTCCACTTT.

The chain uses TRBV7-2 and TRBJ1-5, with a weak D call TRBD1 (5 bases). Germline V CDR1 and CDR2: SGHTA, FQGNSA. This CDR3 contains 16 residues. The V and J ends lost 0 bases and 6 bases respectively, with 15 bases between them. CDR3 protein: CASSLASGGWGQPQHF. The CDR3 nucleotides read TGTGCCAGCAGCTTAGCGTCCGGGGGATGGGGTCAGCCCCAGCATTTT.

The rearrangement uses TRBV7-6 and TRBJ1-5; TRBD1 matches 9 bases. The trim removed 1 base at V and 4 bases at J, leaving 8 bases unmatched. Per germline, CDR1 SGHVS and CDR2 FNYEAQ. This CDR3 spans 17 amino acids. CDR3 sequence: CASSLDSGTGFNQPQHF. In DNA, the CDR3 is TGTGCCAGCAGCTTAGACTCCGGGACAGGGTTTAATCAGCCCCAGCATTTT.

CDR3 in DNA: TGTGCCAGCAGCAACCGGGACAGAAGGCAGCCCCAGCATTTT. It encodes CASSNRDRRQPQHF. The rearrangement links TRBV5-6 to TRBJ1-5, with 7 positions matching TRBD1. The CDR3 totals 14 residues. Looked up from germline, CDR1 is SGHDT and CDR2 is YYEEEE. Trimming took 4 bases from V and 7 from J; bases not matched to a gene: 8. The whole variable domain, filled in from reference TRBV5-6 and TRBJ1-5, reads DAGVTQSPTHLIKTRGQQVTLRCSPKSGHDTVSWYQQALGQGPQFIFQYYEEEERQRGNFPDRFSGHQFPNYSSELNVNALLLGDSALYLCASSNRDRRQPQHFGDGTRLSIL.

The chain employs TRBV25-1 and TRBJ2-1; 9 bases map to TRBD2. This CDR3 comprises 17 residues. J was trimmed by 9 bases and V by 7 bases; bases with no gene match: 19. Looked up from germline, CDR1 is MGHDK and CDR2 is SYGVNS. The CDR3 loop is CASTRSQGAGGNAEQFF. In nucleotides, the CDR3 is TGTGCCAGCACCAGAAGCCAGGGAGCGGGAGGCAATGCTGAGCAGTTCTTC.

V gene TRBV29-1 combines with J gene TRBJ2-7, with TRBD1 identical over 10 bases. Germline V gives CDR1 SQVTM, CDR2 ANQGSEA. The CDR3 covers 14 residues. Trimming cost V 0 bases and J 3 bases; bases outside gene matches: 2. The CDR3 DNA sequence: TGCAGCGTTGAAGAAGACAGGGGGCTCTACGAGCAGTACTTC. Translation gives CSVEEDRGLYEQYF.

The V and J genes are TRBV5-1 and TRBJ2-1; 9 positions agree with TRBD2. The CDR3 consists of 13 residues. The junction had 1 base not matched to a gene; V was cut back by 4 bases and J by 5 bases. The germline V gene encodes CDR1 SGHRS and CDR2 YFSETQ. Here the CDR3 DNA reads TGCGCCAGCAGCCGGACTAGCGACAATGAGCAGTTCTTC. Its protein product is CASSRTSDNEQFF.

V and J are TRBV5-8 and TRBJ1-1, with D possibly matching TRBD1 (5 bases). This CDR3 is built from 16 residues. V was cut by 0 bases and J by 1 base, with 13 bases left in between. Germline CDR1 is SGHTS and CDR2 is YDEGEE. CDR3: CASSLGQGLRNTEAFF. Here the CDR3 DNA reads TGTGCCAGCAGCTTGGGCCAGGGCTTACGGAACACTGAAGCTTTCTTT.

Worth noting for this clone: One junction end does not reproduce the germline sequence, and a read error may be involved. The chain carries TRBV7-2 and TRBJ1-5; the match to TRBD1 covers 9 bases. The CDR3 length is 17 residues. The V gene's germline CDR1 is SGHTA and CDR2 FQGNSA. The CDR3 DNA reads TGTGCCAGCAGCTTAGACTCCGGGACAGGGAGATATCAGGCCCAGCATTTT. It yields the protein CASSLDSGTGRYQAQHF.

For the CDR3, the DNA is TGTGCCAGCAGTCGGAGGGAGCAGTACTTC. Protein: CASSRREQYF. The rearrangement uses TRBV11-2 and TRBJ2-7, with D possibly being TRBD2 (5 bases). CDR1 is SGHAT, CDR2 FQNNGV, per germline. The CDR3 is 10 residues long. V was pared by 6 bases and J by 7 bases, with 7 bases between.

The V call is TRBV21-1, the J call TRBJ1-6; the D call TRBD1 from the table was never checked on the DNA. TRBV21-1 is classified as a pseudogene. CDR3 length: 18 residues. CDR3: CASSKGQEAPSYNSPLHF. The CDR3 nucleotides read TGTGCCAGCAGCAAAGGGCAGGAAGCCCCCTCCTATAATTCACCCCTCCACTTT.

The J gene is TRBJ1-4, the V gene TRBV19; D is possibly TRBD1 (6 bases). V was trimmed by 6 bases and J by 4 bases, leaving 21 bases between them. CDR1 is LNHDA and CDR2 is SQIVND in the germline V gene (reference sequence). This CDR3 spans 17 amino acids. CDR3 sequence reads: CASRPNRRGGFNEKLFF. Here the CDR3 DNA reads TGTGCCAGTAGGCCGAATCGAAGGGGGGGATTTAATGAAAAACTGTTTTTT.